A selection of T cell receptor beta chains follows, all from one sample in a study of chemoradiotherapy in HPV16-positive cancers. The repertoire was sequenced with immunoSEQ multiplex PCR; TCRdb's copy has only in-frame clones and lacks some. The data hold about 39,000 clones, with roughly 77% observed a single time. The material was blood, obtained from a patient who underwent chemoradiotherapy. The receptors stem from a human donor with HPV-associated anogenital cancer. CDR3s include the opening cysteine and the closing phenylalanine or tryptophan. The D gene is left open where the match is weak. Clone size is given for some rows only: seen once, a few or many times, or a class if the clone is expanded.

clone size,V gene,D gene,J gene,CDR3 DNA,CDR3 protein
.,TRBV7-2,.,TRBJ1-2,TGTGCCAGCAGCCCGGACCGGGCCCGAGATGGCTACACCTTC,CASSPDRARDGYTF
.,TRBV15,.,TRBJ2-7,TGTGCCACCAGCAGAGGGCCTAGCTACGAGCAGTACTTC,CATSRGPSYEQYF
.,TRBV6-1,.,TRBJ2-7,TGTGCCAGCAGACACAACAGGTTTCCGCACGAGCAGTACTTC,CASRHNRFPHEQYF
.,TRBV10-3,TRBD2,TRBJ2-3,TGTGCCATCAGCTCTGGACTAGCGGGGACGGATACGCAGTATTTT,CAISSGLAGTDTQYF
.,TRBV2,.,TRBJ2-7,TGTGCCAGCAGTACCGGTGGGGAGCAGTACTTC,CASSTGGEQYF
.,TRBV10-3,TRBD1,TRBJ1-5,TGTGCCATCAGTGAAGACAGGGAATCTCGGCCCCAGCATTTT,CAISEDRESRPQHF
.,TRBV2,TRBD2,TRBJ2-7,TGTGCCGGAGGGACTAGCGGGTTGTACGAGCAGTACTTC,CAGGTSGLYEQYF
.,TRBV5-1,.,TRBJ2-1,TGCGCCAGCAGCTTCGGGGGAGGCTCCTACAATGAGCAGTTCTTC,CASSFGGGSYNEQFF
.,TRBV12-5,.,TRBJ1-5,TGTGCTAGTGGTTCCGCCCAAGGGCTCTGGGGCAATCAGCCCCAGCATTTT,CASGSAQGLWGNQPQHF
.,TRBV27,TRBD2,TRBJ2-7,TGTGCCAGCAGTCGGGGGGGCCGTAGAGAGCAGTACTTC,CASSRGGRREQYF
.,TRBV5-1,.,TRBJ1-4,TGCGCCAGCAGCAGAACAGTAACTAATGAAAAACTGTTTTTT,CASSRTVTNEKLFF
.,TRBV19,.,TRBJ1-1,TGTGCCAGTAGTATATTTCCGAACACTGAAGCTTTCTTT,CASSIFPNTEAFF
once,TRBV7-2,.,TRBJ1-2,TGTGCCAGCAGCTTTAATCACGCCGCGGGGGGCTACACCTTC,CASSFNHAAGGYTF
.,TRBV2,.,TRBJ1-2,TGTGCCAGCAGAGAGGGAGTGGGGCCTAACTATGGCTACACCTTC,CASREGVGPNYGYTF
few,TRBV6-1,.,TRBJ1-4,TGTGCCAGCTTAGGCCCTCATGGGGAAGGAAAACTGTTTTTT,CASLGPHGEGKLFF
.,TRBV6-6,TRBD1,TRBJ1-5,TGTGCCAGCAGACAAGGGGACAGCATGTATTTT,CASRQGDSMYF
.,TRBV5-1,TRBD2,TRBJ2-7,TGCGCCAGCAGCTTGGTGACTAGCGGGGGCCACGAGCAGTACTTC,CASSLVTSGGHEQYF
.,TRBV11-2,.,TRBJ1-4,TGTGCCAGCAGCATAGAAGTAAACGAAAAACTGTTTTTT,CASSIEVNEKLFF
once,TRBV5-5,.,TRBJ1-5,TGTGCCAGCAGCCTCGTTCTCAACCTGGGCAATCAGCCCCAGCATTTT,CASSLVLNLGNQPQHF
.,TRBV5-1,.,TRBJ2-4,TGCGCCAGCAGAGTTTTCCCGGGACCCAAAAACATTCAGTACTTC,CASRVFPGPKNIQYF
.,TRBV7-3,.,TRBJ2-2,TGTGCCAGCAGGTCTAACCGGGCGGCCGGGGAGCTGTTTTTT,CASRSNRAAGELFF
.,TRBV11-3,.,TRBJ2-1,TGTGCCAGCAGCACCTCGGACGAGGGCAGATTCTTC,CASSTSDEGRFF